The T cell receptor beta chain described here comes from a study of CD8 T cells in Susac syndrome. Background on the study: Within the sequenced group of Susac syndrome patients, five or six showed active disease and roughly eight were in remission. Patients with Susac syndrome were therapy-naive, taking corticosteroids, with some also receiving intravenous immunoglobulin, or taking intravenous immunoglobulin alone at the time their blood was drawn.

Germline CDR1 is MDHEN and CDR2 is SYDVKM. The ends were cut back, 1 base at V and 0 bases at J, with 13 bases in the middle. This CDR3 is 18 amino acids long. Through negative isolation, CD4+ and CD8+ T cells were obtained, while TEMRA cells were enriched using FACS. RNA was extracted with the RNeasy kit, and a quantity of roughly 0.45 to 1 ug was reverse transcribed using random hexamers. Each CDR3 protein is one row after TCRdb ran MiXCR on the immunoSEQ multiplex PCR reads. The sample holds hundreds of thousands of distinct CDR3 sequences, 94% seen once. The clonotype originates from a human donor with Susac syndrome. This chain uses TRBV28 with TRBJ2-6, with no clear D. The material sequenced was CD4+ T cells from PBMCs. Written as DNA, the CDR3 is TGTGCCAGCAGTTTATCTTCAGGCCAGAGCTCTGGGGCCAACGTCCTGACTTTC. Its protein product is CASSLSSGQSSGANVLTF.